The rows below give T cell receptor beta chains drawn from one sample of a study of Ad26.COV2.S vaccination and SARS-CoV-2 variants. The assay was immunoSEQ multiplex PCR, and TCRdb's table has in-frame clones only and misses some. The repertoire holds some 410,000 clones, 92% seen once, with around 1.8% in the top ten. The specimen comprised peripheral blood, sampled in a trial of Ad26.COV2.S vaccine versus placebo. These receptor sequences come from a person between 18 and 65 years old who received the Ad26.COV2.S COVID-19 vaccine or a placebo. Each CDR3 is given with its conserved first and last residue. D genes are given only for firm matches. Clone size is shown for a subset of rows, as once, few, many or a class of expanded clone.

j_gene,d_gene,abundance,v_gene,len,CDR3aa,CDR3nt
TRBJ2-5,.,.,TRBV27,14,CASSWGRGGETQYF,TGTGCCAGCAGTTGGGGCAGGGGTGGAGAGACCCAGTACTTC
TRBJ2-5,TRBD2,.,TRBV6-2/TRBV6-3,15,CASSYSGLPQETQYF,TGTGCCAGCAGTTACTCGGGACTACCCCAAGAGACCCAGTACTTC
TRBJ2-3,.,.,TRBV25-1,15,CASSELGLGTDTQYF,TGTGCCAGCAGTGAACTGGGGTTGGGCACAGATACGCAGTATTTT
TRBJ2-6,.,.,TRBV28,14,CASRARSGANVLTF,TGTGCCAGCAGGGCCCGGTCTGGGGCCAACGTCCTGACTTTC
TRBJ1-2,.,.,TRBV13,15,CASSLGGGHIYGYTF,TGTGCCAGCAGCTTAGGGGGGGGACACATCTATGGCTACACCTTC
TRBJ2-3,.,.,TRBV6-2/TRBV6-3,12,CASSPGVDTQYF,TGTGCCAGCAGCCCGGGGGTGGATACGCAGTATTTT
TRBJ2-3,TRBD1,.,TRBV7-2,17,CASSLGVSGQGTDTQYF,TGTGCCAGCAGCTTAGGGGTTTCGGGACAGGGCACAGATACGCAGTATTTT
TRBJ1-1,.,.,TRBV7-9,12,CASSSYNTEAFF,TGTGCCAGCAGCTCATACAACACTGAAGCTTTCTTT
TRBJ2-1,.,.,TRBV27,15,CASTGHLSSYNEQFF,TGTGCCAGCACGGGACACCTAAGCTCCTACAATGAGCAGTTCTTC
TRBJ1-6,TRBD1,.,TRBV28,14,CASSLDRGSSPLHF,TGTGCCAGCAGTTTAGACAGGGGAAGCTCACCCCTCCACTTT
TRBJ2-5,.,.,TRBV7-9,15,CASSLSETPSGTQYF,TGTGCCAGCAGCTTGAGCGAGACACCCAGCGGGACCCAGTACTTC
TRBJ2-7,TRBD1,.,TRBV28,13,CASTGTGEGEQYF,TGTGCCAGCACCGGGACAGGGGAAGGCGAGCAGTACTTC
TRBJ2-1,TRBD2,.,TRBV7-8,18,CASSFLGTSGGANNEQFF,TGTGCCAGCAGCTTTCTCGGGACTAGCGGGGGGGCCAACAATGAGCAGTTCTTC
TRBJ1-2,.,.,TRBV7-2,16,CASSLELGGIHYGYTF,TGTGCCAGCAGCTTAGAATTAGGGGGGATCCACTATGGCTACACCTTC
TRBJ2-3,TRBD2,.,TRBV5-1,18,CASSPRPSGGTSTDTQYF,TGCGCCAGCAGCCCAAGGCCTAGCGGGGGGACAAGCACAGATACGCAGTATTTT
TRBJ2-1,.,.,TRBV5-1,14,CASSLVTENNEQFF,TGCGCCAGCAGCTTGGTTACAGAAAACAATGAGCAGTTCTTC
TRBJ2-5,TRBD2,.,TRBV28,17,CASFYCQSGGFQETQYF,TGTGCCAGCTTCTATTGTCAGTCGGGGGGATTCCAAGAGACCCAGTACTTC
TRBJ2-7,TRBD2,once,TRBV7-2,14,CASSRTSGTYEQYF,TGTGCCAGCAGTCGGACTAGCGGTACCTACGAGCAGTACTTC
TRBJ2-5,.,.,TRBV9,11,CASSASETQYF,TGTGCCAGCAGCGCCAGCGAGACCCAGTACTTC
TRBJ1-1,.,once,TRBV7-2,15,CASSLVSGPNTEAFF,TGTGCCAGCAGCTTAGTTTCAGGACCGAACACTGAAGCTTTCTTT
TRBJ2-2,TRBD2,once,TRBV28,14,CASGGLADTGELFF,TGTGCCAGCGGGGGACTAGCCGACACCGGGGAGCTGTTTTTT
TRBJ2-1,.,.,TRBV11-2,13,CASSLDLLPVQFF,TGTGCCAGCAGCTTAGATCTTCTCCCGGTCCAGTTCTTC
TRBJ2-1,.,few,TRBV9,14,CATHTTGNSNEQFF,TGTGCCACCCACACAACAGGAAACAGCAATGAGCAGTTCTTC
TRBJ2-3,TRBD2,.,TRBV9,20,CASSRKGLGLAPGAPDTQYF,TGTGCCAGCAGCAGAAAGGGGTTGGGACTAGCGCCAGGTGCTCCAGATACGCAGTATTTT
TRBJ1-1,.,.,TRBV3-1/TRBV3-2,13,CASSQEGYTEAFF,TGTGCCAGCAGCCAAGAGGGGTACACTGAAGCTTTCTTT
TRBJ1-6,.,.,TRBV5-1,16,CASPWCEGSYNSPLHF,TGCGCCAGCCCATGGTGTGAGGGCTCCTATAATTCACCCCTCCACTTT
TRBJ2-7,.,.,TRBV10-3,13,CAISERVVDEQYF,TGTGCCATCAGTGAACGAGTCGTCGACGAGCAGTACTTC
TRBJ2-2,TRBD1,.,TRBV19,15,CASSWGQGANGELFF,TGTGCCAGTAGTTGGGGACAGGGGGCAAACGGGGAGCTGTTTTTT
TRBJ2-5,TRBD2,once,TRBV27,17,CASSLRGRRGGEETQYF,TGTGCCAGCAGTTTGAGGGGTAGGCGGGGGGGTGAAGAGACCCAGTACTTC
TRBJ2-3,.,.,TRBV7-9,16,CASSLGTLLGSDTQYF,TGTGCCAGCAGCCTTGGGACCTTACTAGGGTCTGATACGCAGTATTTT
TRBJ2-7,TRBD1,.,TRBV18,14,CASSPLRQGDEQYF,TGTGCCAGCTCACCACTGAGACAGGGCGACGAGCAGTACTTC
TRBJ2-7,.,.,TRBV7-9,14,CASSPWDRSDEQYF,TGTGCCAGCAGCCCTTGGGACCGGTCGGACGAGCAGTACTTC
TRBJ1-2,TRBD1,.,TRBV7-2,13,CASAQGQSYGYTF,TGTGCCAGCGCTCAGGGACAGTCGTATGGCTACACCTTC
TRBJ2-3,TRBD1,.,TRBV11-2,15,CASSRRGFDTDTQYF,TGTGCCAGCAGCCGCAGGGGGTTCGACACAGATACGCAGTATTTT
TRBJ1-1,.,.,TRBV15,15,CATSRLVGTNTEAFF,TGTGCCACCAGCAGGCTAGTTGGGACGAACACTGAAGCTTTCTTT
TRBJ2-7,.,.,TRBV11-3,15,CASSFTGPLYKKQYF,TGTGCCAGCAGCTTCACCGGGCCTTTGTATAAAAAGCAGTACTTC
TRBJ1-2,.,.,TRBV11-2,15,CASSLATAGSYGYTF,TGTGCCAGCAGCTTAGCAACAGCGGGGTCCTATGGCTACACCTTC
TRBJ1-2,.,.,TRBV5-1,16,CASSSLRNGINYGYTF,TGCGCCAGCAGCTCTCTGCGAAACGGGATAAACTATGGCTACACCTTC
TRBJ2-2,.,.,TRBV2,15,CASSARRSGTGELFF,TGTGCCAGCAGTGCAAGACGAAGTGGCACCGGGGAGCTGTTTTTT
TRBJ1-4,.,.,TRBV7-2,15,CASSLVSRTNEKLFF,TGTGCCAGCAGCTTAGTTTCCAGAACTAATGAAAAACTGTTTTTT